These 22 T cell receptor beta chains came from one sample sequenced in a study of blood T cell repertoires in COVID-19. Sequencing used immunoSEQ multiplex PCR; TCRdb keeps in-frame clones, though not all of them. The table has approximately 120,000 clones, approximately 82% seen once. Material: peripheral blood. Receptors were obtained from an elderly man with active or convalescent COVID-19.

This sequence joins TRBV6-1 and TRBJ1-2, with TRBD1 matching over 9 bases. J lost 6 bases, V lost 3 bases, and 11 bases had no gene match. The CDR3 extends over 16 amino acids. CDR1 and CDR2 from the germline V gene are MNHNS and SASEGT. CDR3 residues: CASSDPGQGSGDGYTF. The CDR3, as DNA: TGTGCCAGCAGTGATCCGGGACAGGGATCGGGTGATGGCTACACCTTC.

This chain uses TRBV7-2 with TRBJ2-7; TRBD1 matches at 7 bases. Trimming removed 5 bases from V and 6 bases from J; junction bases left unmatched: 4. This CDR3 spans 12 amino acids. Germline V gene lookup returns CDR1 SGHTA and CDR2 FQGNSA. This chain's CDR3 is CASSRQGVEQYF. The CDR3 nucleotides are TGTGCCAGCAGCCGTCAGGGGGTCGAGCAGTACTTC.

The V gene is TRBV15, the J gene TRBJ2-3, with D tentatively TRBD2 (5 bases). CDR3 size: 16 residues. The V end was cut by 1 base, the J end by 2 bases, with 13 bases between. CDR1 LNHNV and CDR2 YYDKDF come from the germline V gene (reference sequence). CDR3 coding DNA: TGTGCCACCAGCAGAGGGACTCTTCAATACACAGATACGCAGTATTTT. Protein: CATSRGTLQYTDTQYF.

CDR3 DNA sequence: TGTGCCAGCAGTGGCGGACAGAAAAACATTCAGTACTTC. It translates to CASSGGQKNIQYF. The V gene is TRBV2, the J gene TRBJ2-4; D might be TRBD1 (6 bases). The CDR3 covers 13 residues. The V end lost 4 bases, the J end lost 4 bases, and 8 bases lay between the germline ends. Germline V gene data show CDR1 as SNHLY and CDR2 as FYNNEI.

The chain combines TRBV10-3 with TRBJ1-2, with D possibly being TRBD1 (6 bases). The CDR3 has 15 amino acids. Germline V gene data show CDR1 as ENHRY and CDR2 as SYGVKD. Trimming removed 0 bases from V and 6 bases from J, with 14 bases in between. The CDR3 DNA is TGTGCCATCAGTGAGTCGGGGGCGGGAGAGGATGGCTACACCTTC. This translates into CAISESGAGEDGYTF.

Notes on this clone: This same CDR3 is encoded by further DNA sequences in the sample. The chain employs TRBV14 and TRBJ2-7; D uncertain. Trimming took 4 bases from V and 0 from J, leaving 7 bases between them. This CDR3 is 13 amino acids long. Germline CDR1 is SGHDN and CDR2 is FVKESK. CDR3 sequence: CASSPGYSYEQYF. The CDR3 nucleotides are TGTGCCAGCAGCCCAGGATACTCCTACGAGCAGTACTTC.

Ten or more counts support this clone. The genes are TRBV14 and TRBJ2-7, with a weak D call TRBD1 (5 bases). CDR1 is SGHDN and CDR2 is FVKESK in the germline V gene. The CDR3 runs to 14 residues. The V and J ends lost 5 bases and 0 bases respectively, with 11 bases between them. CDR3: CASSEQVGSYEQYF. DNA of the CDR3: TGTGCCAGCAGCGAACAGGTTGGCTCCTACGAGCAGTACTTC.

The chain uses TRBV20-1 and TRBJ1-5; TRBD1 is a possible D gene (5 bases). Germline CDR1 reads DFQATT; CDR2 reads SNEGSKA (reference sequence). V lost 5 bases, J lost 8 bases, and 10 bases lay in between. CDR3 length: 11 amino acids. The CDR3 loop is CSAGGGEPQHF. Here the CDR3 DNA reads TGCAGTGCTGGCGGGGGGGAGCCCCAGCATTTT.

This clone was seen once. This chain uses TRBV7-9 with TRBJ1-1; D may be TRBD1 (5 bases). The CDR3 loop spans 14 amino acids. From germline, CDR1 is SEHNR and CDR2 FQNEAQ (reference sequence). The ends were cut back, 10 bases at V and 1 base at J, with 16 bases in the middle. CDR3 nucleotides: TGTGCCACCCATCCGGGGGACCGGAACACTGAAGCTTTCTTT. Amino acid sequence: CATHPGDRNTEAFF. The variable domain in full, with the rest retrieved from reference TRBV7-9 and TRBJ1-1, is DTGVSQNPRHKITKRGQNVTFRCDPISEHNRLYWYRQTLGQGPEFLTYFQNEAQLEKSRLLSDRFSAERPKGSFSTLEIQRTEQGDSAMYLCATHPGDRNTEAFFGQGTRLTVV.

This sequence joins TRBV6-4 and TRBJ1-2; D is undetermined. Trimming cost V 2 bases and J 8 bases, with 12 bases left between them. Germline assignment: CDR1 MRHNA and CDR2 SNTAGT. There are 13 residues in the CDR3. CDR3 amino acids: CASSDQPSGGYTF. CDR3 nucleotides: TGTGCCAGCAGTGACCAACCAAGCGGGGGCTACACCTTC.

The chain recombines TRBV5-1 with TRBJ1-2, with D maybe TRBD1 (5 bases). Per germline, CDR1 SGHRS and CDR2 YFSETQ. There are 14 residues in the CDR3. Trimming pared 0 bases from V and 6 bases from J, leaving 12 bases between. CDR3 residues: CASSLGGEAHGYTF. CDR3 nucleotide sequence: TGCGCCAGCAGCTTGGGAGGGGAGGCGCATGGCTACACCTTC.

The chain links TRBV3-1 (or the pseudogene TRBV3-2) to TRBJ2-2; 7 nucleotides agree with TRBD1. V lost 1 base, J lost 8 bases, and 4 bases stayed unmatched. Germline V gene sequence: CDR1 LGHDT, CDR2 YNNKEL (reference sequence). The CDR3 is 14 residues long. The CDR3 region is CASSQAQGMGELFF. The DNA of the CDR3 is TGTGCCAGCAGCCAAGCACAGGGGATGGGGGAGCTGTTTTTT.

The CDR3 spells CASSPSDQPQHF. The CDR3, as DNA: TGTGCCAGCAGTCCTTCCGATCAGCCCCAGCATTTT. The V gene is TRBV7-9, the J gene TRBJ1-5; D is ambiguous. The CDR3 extends over 12 amino acids. Germline V gene sequence: CDR1 SEHNR, CDR2 FQNEAQ (reference sequence). Deletions cut 6 bases from V and 5 bases from J, with 8 bases between.

The rearrangement joins TRBV7-3 to TRBJ2-5; 8 positions match TRBD2. Germline V gene data show CDR1 as SGHTA and CDR2 as FQGTGA. V lost 0 bases to trimming and J lost 2 bases; unmatched junction nucleotides: 5. The CDR3 contains 16 residues. As DNA, the CDR3 is TGTGCCAGCAGCTTAACTGGCGGGGGGCTACAAGAGACCCAGTACTTC. Amino acid sequence: CASSLTGGGLQETQYF.

In this sample, this clone turned up a few times. This chain uses TRBV28 with TRBJ1-5; a weak D match, TRBD1 (6 bases). CDR3 size: 16 residues. The V end lost 7 bases, the J end lost 4 bases, and 20 bases lay between the germline ends. The germline CDR1 and CDR2 sequences are MDHEN and SYDVKM. The CDR3 DNA is TGTGCCAGCATCCTAGGGGGAGGGGAGGGTAATCAGCCCCAGCATTTT. This encodes CASILGGGEGNQPQHF.

The count of this clone is one. CDR3 DNA: TGTGCCAGCAGCTTGCAGGGAGGGATAGAGACCCAGTACTTC. Amino acid sequence: CASSLQGGIETQYF. The chain carries TRBV7-2 and TRBJ2-5, with 7 bases matching TRBD2. V lost 3 bases and J lost 4; bases outside the gene matches: 5. This CDR3 region has 14 residues. Germline CDR1 SGHTA, CDR2 FQGNSA.

The chain has TRBV19 and TRBJ1-3; D ambiguous. The V end lost 6 bases, the J end lost 4 bases, and 10 bases lay between the germline ends. Germline V gene lookup returns CDR1 LNHDA and CDR2 SQIVND (reference sequence). The CDR3 contains 13 residues. CDR3 residues: CASRSGGGNTIYF. The CDR3 DNA is TGTGCCAGTAGGAGCGGCGGGGGAAACACCATATATTTT.

The V call is TRBV28, the J call TRBJ1-3, with 7 bases lining up with TRBD1. The CDR3 sequence is 16 residues long. Losses at the gene ends were 6 bases for V and 0 bases for J; bases not matched to a gene: 8. The germline V gene encodes CDR1 MDHEN and CDR2 SYDVKM. The CDR3 DNA sequence: TGTGCCAGCAGCCCCCCGACAGGGCACTCTGGAAACACCATATATTTT. Translated: CASSPPTGHSGNTIYF. The variable domain in full, with the rest retrieved from reference TRBV28 and TRBJ1-3, is DVKVTQSSRYLVKRTGEKVFLECVQDMDHENMFWYRQDPGLGLRLIYFSYDVKMKEKGDIPEGYSVSREKKERFSLILESASTNQTSMYLCASSPPTGHSGNTIYFGEGSWLTVV.

This clone came up a few times. The chain uses TRBV19 and TRBJ2-5; 10 bases agree with TRBD2. J was trimmed by 7 bases and V by 4 bases; bases with no gene match: 6. Looked up from germline, CDR1 is LNHDA and CDR2 is SQIVND (reference sequence). The CDR3 is made up of 14 amino acids. The CDR3 region is CASSTSGGAVTQYF. Here the CDR3 DNA reads TGTGCCAGTAGTACGAGCGGGGGGGCGGTGACCCAGTACTTC.

The chain joins TRBV5-1 to TRBJ1-2, with 7 nucleotides matching TRBD1. Germline V CDR1 and CDR2: SGHRS, YFSETQ. Germline trimming cut 0 bases from V and 4 bases from J; bases unmatched to any gene: 6. CDR3 size: 15 residues. Here the CDR3 DNA reads TGCGCCAGCAGCTTGGAACCGGGACAGTCCTATGGCTACACCTTC. Protein: CASSLEPGQSYGYTF.

The count of this clone is one. The chain uses TRBV11-2 and TRBJ2-7; D gene uncertain. V gave up 4 bases and J gave up 0 bases, with 10 bases separating them. The CDR3 is 14 residues long. CDR1 SGHAT and CDR2 FQNNGV come from the germline V gene. The CDR3 bases are TGTGCCAGCAGCTCGATTTCAGGCTCCTACGAGCAGTACTTC. Translated, it gives CASSSISGSYEQYF.

This clone was counted a single time. The chain has TRBV28 and TRBJ1-2; 7 bases map to TRBD1. The CDR3 spans 12 residues. CDR1 MDHEN and CDR2 SYDVKM come from the germline V gene. The J segment lost 5 bases and the V segment lost 6 bases, leaving 3 bases of the junction unmatched. The CDR3 reads CASSGQAYGYTF. CDR3 in DNA: TGTGCCAGCAGCGGACAGGCATATGGCTACACCTTC.